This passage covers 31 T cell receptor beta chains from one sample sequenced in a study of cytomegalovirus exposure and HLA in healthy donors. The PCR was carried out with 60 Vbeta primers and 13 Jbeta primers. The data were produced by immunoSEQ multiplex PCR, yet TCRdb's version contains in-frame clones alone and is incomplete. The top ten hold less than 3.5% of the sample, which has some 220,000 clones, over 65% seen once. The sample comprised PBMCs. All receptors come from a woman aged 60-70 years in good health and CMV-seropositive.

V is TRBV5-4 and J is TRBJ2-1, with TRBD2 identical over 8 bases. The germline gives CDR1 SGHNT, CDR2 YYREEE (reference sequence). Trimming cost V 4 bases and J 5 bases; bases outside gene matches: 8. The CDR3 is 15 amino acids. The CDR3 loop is CASSMTSAGHNEQFF. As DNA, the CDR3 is TGTGCCAGCAGCATGACTAGCGCCGGGCACAATGAGCAGTTCTTC.

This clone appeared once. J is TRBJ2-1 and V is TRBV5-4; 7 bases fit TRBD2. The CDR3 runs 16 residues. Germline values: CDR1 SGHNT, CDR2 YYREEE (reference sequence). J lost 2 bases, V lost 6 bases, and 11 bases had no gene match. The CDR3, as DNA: TGTGCCAGCACCCGGGGGGAAGAAAAACCCTACAATGAGCAGTTCTTC. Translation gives CASTRGEEKPYNEQFF.

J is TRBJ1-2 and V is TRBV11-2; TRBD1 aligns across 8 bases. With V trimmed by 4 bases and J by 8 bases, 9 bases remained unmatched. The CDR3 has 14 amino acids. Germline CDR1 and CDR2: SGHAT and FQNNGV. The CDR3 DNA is TGTGCCAGCAGCTCGGAAGACAGGGGAGGGGGCTACACCTTC. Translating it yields CASSSEDRGGGYTF.

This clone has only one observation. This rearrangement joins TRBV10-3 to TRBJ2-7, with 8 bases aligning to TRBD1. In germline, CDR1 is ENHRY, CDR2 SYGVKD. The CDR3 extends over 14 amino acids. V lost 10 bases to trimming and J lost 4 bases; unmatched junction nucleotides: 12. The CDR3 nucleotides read TGTGCCACCCTCCCCGAGGACAGGGAGTACGAGCAGTACTTC. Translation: CATLPEDREYEQYF.

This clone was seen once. CDR3 DNA: TGTGCCAGCAGTTACTCGGGACAGGGGTGGGATGAGCAGTTCTTC. Encoded protein: CASSYSGQGWDEQFF. J is TRBJ2-1 and V is TRBV6-5, with TRBD1 identical over 10 bases. Germline CDR1 MNHEY, CDR2 SVGAGI. CDR3 length: 15 amino acids. V gave up 0 bases and J gave up 8 bases; unmatched junction bases: 4.

CDR3 nucleotides: TGTGCCAGCTCGCTCAGGGAACGGGTTTCCACTGAAGCTTTCTTT. Translating gives CASSLRERVSTEAFF. The chain couples TRBV18 to TRBJ1-1; the D gene is possibly TRBD1 (5 bases). The CDR3 extends over 15 amino acids. The germline V gene encodes CDR1 KGHSH and CDR2 LQKENI. Trimming removed 6 bases from V and 4 bases from J, with 18 bases in between. Combining the CDR3 with reference TRBV18 and TRBJ1-1 gives the whole variable domain NAGVMQNPRHLVRRRGQEARLRCSPMKGHSHVYWYRQLPEEGLKFMVYLQKENIIDESGMPKERFSAEFPKEGPSILRIQQVVRGDSAAYFCASSLRERVSTEAFFGQGTRLTVV.

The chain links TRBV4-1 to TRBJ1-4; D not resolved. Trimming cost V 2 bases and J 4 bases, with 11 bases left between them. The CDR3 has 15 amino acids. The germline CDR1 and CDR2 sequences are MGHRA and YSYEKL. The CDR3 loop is CASSQRSMSNEKLFF. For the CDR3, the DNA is TGCGCCAGCAGCCAACGTAGCATGAGTAATGAAAAACTGTTTTTT.

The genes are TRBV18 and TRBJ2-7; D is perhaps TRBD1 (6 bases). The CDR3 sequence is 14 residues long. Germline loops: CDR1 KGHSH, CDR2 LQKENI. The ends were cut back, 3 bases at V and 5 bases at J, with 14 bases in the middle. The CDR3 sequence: CASSPRLAGDEQYF. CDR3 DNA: TGTGCCAGCTCACCGAGGCTGGCAGGGGACGAGCAGTACTTC.

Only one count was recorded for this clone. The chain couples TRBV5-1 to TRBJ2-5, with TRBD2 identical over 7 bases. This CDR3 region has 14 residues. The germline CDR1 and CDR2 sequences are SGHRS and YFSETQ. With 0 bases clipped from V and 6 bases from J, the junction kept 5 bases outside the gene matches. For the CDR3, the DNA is TGCGCCAGCAGCTTGGAAGCGGGACTGCAGACCCAGTACTTC. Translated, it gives CASSLEAGLQTQYF.

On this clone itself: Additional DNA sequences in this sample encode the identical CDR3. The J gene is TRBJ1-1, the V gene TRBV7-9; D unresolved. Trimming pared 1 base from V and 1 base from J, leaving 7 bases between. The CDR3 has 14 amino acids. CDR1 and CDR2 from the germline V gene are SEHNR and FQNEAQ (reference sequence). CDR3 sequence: CASSLVGGNTEAFF. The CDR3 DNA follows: TGTGCCAGCAGCTTAGTGGGAGGGAACACTGAAGCTTTCTTT.

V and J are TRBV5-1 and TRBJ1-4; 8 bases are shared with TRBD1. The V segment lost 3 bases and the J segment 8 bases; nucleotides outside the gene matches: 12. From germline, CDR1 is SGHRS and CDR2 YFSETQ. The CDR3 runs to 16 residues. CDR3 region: CASSSRGPTGGEKLFF. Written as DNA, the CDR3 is TGCGCCAGCAGCTCCAGAGGCCCTACAGGGGGGGAAAAACTGTTTTTT.

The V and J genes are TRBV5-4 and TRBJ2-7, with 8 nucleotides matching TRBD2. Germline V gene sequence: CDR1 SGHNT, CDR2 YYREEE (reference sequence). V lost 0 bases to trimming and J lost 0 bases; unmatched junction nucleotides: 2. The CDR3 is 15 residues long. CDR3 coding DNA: TGTGCCAGCAGCTTGGAGAGCGGGAGCTCCTACGAGCAGTACTTC. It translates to CASSLESGSSYEQYF.

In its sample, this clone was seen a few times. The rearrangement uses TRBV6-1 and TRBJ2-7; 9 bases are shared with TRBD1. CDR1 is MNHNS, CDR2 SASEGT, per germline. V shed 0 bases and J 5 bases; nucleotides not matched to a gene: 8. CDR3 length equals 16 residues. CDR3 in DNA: TGTGCCAGCAGTGAAGCGCTGGGACAGGGCAGCCACGAGCAGTACTTC. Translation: CASSEALGQGSHEQYF.

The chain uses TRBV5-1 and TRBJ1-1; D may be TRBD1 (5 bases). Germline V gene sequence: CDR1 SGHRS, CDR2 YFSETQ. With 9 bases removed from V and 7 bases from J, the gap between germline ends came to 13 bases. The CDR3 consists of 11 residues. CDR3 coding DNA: TGCGCCACCCGGCGGGACGGTGAAGCTTTCTTT. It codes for CATRRDGEAFF.

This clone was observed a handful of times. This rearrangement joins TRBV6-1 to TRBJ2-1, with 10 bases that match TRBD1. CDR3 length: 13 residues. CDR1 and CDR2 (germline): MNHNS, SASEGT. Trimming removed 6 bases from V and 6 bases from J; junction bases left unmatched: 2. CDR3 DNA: TGTGCCAGCAGGAGGACAGGGGGCAATGAGCAGTTCTTC. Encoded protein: CASRRTGGNEQFF.

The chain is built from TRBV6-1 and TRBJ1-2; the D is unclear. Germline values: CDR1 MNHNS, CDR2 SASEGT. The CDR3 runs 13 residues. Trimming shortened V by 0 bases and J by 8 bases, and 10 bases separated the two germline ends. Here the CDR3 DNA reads TGTGCCAGCAGTGAAGCCTGGTTCAGAGGCTACACCTTC. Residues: CASSEAWFRGYTF.

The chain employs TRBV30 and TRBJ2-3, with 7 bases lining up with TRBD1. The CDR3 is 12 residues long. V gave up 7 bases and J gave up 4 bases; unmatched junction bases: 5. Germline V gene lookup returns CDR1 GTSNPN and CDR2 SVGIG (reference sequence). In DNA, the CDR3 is TGTGCCTCGGACAGGTGGCCAGATACGCAGTATTTT. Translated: CASDRWPDTQYF.

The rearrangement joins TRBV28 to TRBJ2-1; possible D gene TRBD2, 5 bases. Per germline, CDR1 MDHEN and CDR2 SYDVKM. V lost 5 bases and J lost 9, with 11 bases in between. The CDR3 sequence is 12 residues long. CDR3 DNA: TGTGCCAGCAGTCTCGGGGTGGGTGAGCAGTTCTTC. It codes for CASSLGVGEQFF.

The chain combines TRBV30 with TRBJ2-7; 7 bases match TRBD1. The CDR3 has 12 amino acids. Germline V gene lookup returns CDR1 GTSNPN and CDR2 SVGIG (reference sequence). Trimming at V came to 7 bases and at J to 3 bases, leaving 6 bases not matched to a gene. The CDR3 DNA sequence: TGTGCCTACCGGGACAGAAACTACGAGCAGTACTTC. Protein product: CAYRDRNYEQYF.

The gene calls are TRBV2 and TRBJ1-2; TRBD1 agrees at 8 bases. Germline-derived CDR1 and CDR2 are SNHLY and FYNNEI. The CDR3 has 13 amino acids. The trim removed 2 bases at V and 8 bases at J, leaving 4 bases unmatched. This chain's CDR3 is CASSESTGGGYTF. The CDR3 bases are TGTGCCAGCAGTGAATCAACAGGGGGAGGCTACACCTTC.

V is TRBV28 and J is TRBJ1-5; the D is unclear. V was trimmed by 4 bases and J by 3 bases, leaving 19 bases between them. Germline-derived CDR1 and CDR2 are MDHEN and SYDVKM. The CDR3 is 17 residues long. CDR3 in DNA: TGTGCCAGCAGTTCACCTACAACCAGACAACACAATCAGCCCCAGCATTTT. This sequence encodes CASSSPTTRQHNQPQHF. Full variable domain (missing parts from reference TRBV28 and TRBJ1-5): DVKVTQSSRYLVKRTGEKVFLECVQDMDHENMFWYRQDPGLGLRLIYFSYDVKMKEKGDIPEGYSVSREKKERFSLILESASTNQTSMYLCASSSPTTRQHNQPQHFGDGTRLSIL.

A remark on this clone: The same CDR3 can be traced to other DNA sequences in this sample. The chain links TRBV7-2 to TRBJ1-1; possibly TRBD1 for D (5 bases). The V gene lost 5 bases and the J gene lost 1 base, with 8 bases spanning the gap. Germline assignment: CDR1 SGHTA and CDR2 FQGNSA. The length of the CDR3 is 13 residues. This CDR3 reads CASSLGQNTEAFF. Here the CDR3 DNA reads TGTGCCAGCAGCCTCGGACAGAACACTGAAGCTTTCTTT. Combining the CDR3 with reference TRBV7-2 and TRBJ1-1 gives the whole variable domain GAGVSQSPSNKVTEKGKDVELRCDPISGHTALYWYRQSLGQGLEFLIYFQGNSAPDKSGLPSDRFSAERTGGSVSTLTIQRTQQEDSAVYLCASSLGQNTEAFFGQGTRLTVV.

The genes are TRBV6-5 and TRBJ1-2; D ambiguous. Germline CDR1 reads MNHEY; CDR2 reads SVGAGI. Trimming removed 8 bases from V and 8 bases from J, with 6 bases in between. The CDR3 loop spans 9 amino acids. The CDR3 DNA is TGTGCCAGCTCGGGGGGCTACACCTTC. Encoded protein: CASSGGYTF.

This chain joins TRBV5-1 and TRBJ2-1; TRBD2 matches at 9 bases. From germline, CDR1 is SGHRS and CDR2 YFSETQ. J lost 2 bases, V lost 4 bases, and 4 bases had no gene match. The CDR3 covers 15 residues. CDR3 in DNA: TGCGCCAGCAGCCCTCTAGCGGGGACCTACAATGAGCAGTTCTTC. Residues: CASSPLAGTYNEQFF.

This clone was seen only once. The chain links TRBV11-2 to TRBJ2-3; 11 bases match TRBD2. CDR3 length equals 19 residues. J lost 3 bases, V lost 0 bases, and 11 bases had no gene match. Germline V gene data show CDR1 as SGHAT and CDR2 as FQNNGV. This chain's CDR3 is CASSLDQPGLAAVTDTQYF. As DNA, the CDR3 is TGTGCCAGCAGCTTAGACCAACCGGGACTAGCGGCCGTAACAGATACGCAGTATTTT. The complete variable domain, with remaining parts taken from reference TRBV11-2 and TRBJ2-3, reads EAGVAQSPRYKIIEKRQSVAFWCNPISGHATLYWYQQILGQGPKLLIQFQNNGVVDDSQLPKDRFSAERLKGVDSTLKIQPAKLEDSAVYLCASSLDQPGLAAVTDTQYFGPGTRLTVL.

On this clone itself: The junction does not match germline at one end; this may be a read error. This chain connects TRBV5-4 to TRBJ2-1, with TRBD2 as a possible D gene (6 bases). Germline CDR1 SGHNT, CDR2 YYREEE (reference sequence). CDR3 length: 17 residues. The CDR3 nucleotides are TGTGCTAGCAGCTTGGCAGGGTTCGGGAGAGAGGCCAATGAGCAGTTCTTC. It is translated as CASSLAGFGREANEQFF.

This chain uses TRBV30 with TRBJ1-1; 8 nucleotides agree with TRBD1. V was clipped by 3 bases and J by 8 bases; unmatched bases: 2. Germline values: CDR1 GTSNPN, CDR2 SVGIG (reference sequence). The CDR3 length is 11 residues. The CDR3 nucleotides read TGTGCCTGGAGGAGGGACAGGGAAGCTTTCTTT. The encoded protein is CAWRRDREAFF.

The CDR3 is CASSELPRGTDEQYF. The DNA of the CDR3 is TGTGCCAGCAGTGAACTCCCCAGGGGAACGGACGAGCAGTACTTC. The rearrangement uses TRBV6-1 and TRBJ2-7, with a possible D match to TRBD1 (6 bases). Germline V lookup: CDR1 MNHNS, CDR2 SASEGT. This CDR3 contains 15 residues. Trimming stripped 2 bases from V and 5 bases from J, with 16 bases between.

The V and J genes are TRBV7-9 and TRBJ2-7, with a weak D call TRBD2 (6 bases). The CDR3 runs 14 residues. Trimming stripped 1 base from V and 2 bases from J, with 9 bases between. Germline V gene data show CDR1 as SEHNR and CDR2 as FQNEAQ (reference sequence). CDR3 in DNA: TGTGCCAGCAGCTTAGGCGGGGTCCCCTACGAGCAGTACTTC. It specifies CASSLGGVPYEQYF.

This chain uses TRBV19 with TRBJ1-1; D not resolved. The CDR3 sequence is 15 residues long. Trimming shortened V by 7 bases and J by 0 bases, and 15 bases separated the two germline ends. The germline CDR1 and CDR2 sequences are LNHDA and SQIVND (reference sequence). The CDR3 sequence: CASTYGWSMNTEAFF. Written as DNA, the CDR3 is TGTGCCAGTACCTATGGTTGGAGCATGAACACTGAAGCTTTCTTT.

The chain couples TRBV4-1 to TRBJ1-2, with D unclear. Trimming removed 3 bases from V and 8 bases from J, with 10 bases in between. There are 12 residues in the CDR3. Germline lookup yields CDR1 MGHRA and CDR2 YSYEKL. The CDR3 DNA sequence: TGCGCCAGCAGCCACAACACCTGGGGCTACACCTTC. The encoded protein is CASSHNTWGYTF.